These 14 T cell receptor beta chains were all obtained from the same sample, sequenced in a study of blood T cell repertoires in COVID-19. Libraries were prepared by immunoSEQ multiplex PCR; TCRdb keeps only in-frame clonotypes and omits some of them. The sample records fewer than 400,000 clones, 90% being singletons. The sample consisted of PBMCs or T cells enriched from blood (not recorded which). All receptors come from a woman between 25 and 40 years old who had been exposed to COVID-19.

This rearrangement joins TRBV10-3 to TRBJ1-2, with no clear D. Per germline, CDR1 ENHRY and CDR2 SYGVKD. V was clipped by 11 bases and J by 8 bases, with 12 bases between them. CDR3 length: 10 amino acids. CDR3 bases: TGTGCCGCGTCAGAGGTCGGCTACACCTTC. This encodes CAASEVGYTF.

This chain connects TRBV27 to TRBJ1-2; 7 bases are a match to TRBD1. This CDR3 region has 14 residues. The germline V gene has CDR1 MNHEY and CDR2 SMNVEV (reference sequence). V lost 6 bases to trimming and J lost 5 bases; unmatched junction nucleotides: 9. The CDR3 protein is CASRAQGGRYGYTF. In nucleotides, the CDR3 is TGTGCCAGCAGGGCCCAAGGGGGCCGGTATGGCTACACCTTC.

The chain's CDR3 is CASRRTRTGLGYTF. For the CDR3, the DNA is TGTGCCAGCAGACGAACCCGGACAGGACTGGGCTACACCTTC. V gene TRBV6-5 combines with J gene TRBJ1-2; 7 bases line up with TRBD1. V lost 6 bases to trimming and J lost 8 bases; unmatched junction nucleotides: 12. CDR1 is MNHEY, CDR2 SVGAGI, per germline. The CDR3 is made up of 14 amino acids.

The gene calls are TRBV11-3 and TRBJ2-1; 8 nucleotides match TRBD1. In germline, CDR1 is SGHNT, CDR2 YENEEA. This CDR3 has 15 residues. V trimming: 2 bases; J trimming: 3 bases; junction bases outside the gene matches: 3. The CDR3 loop reads CASSLRTGHYNEQFF. The CDR3 DNA reads TGTGCCAGCAGCTTAAGGACAGGGCACTACAATGAGCAGTTCTTC.

V and J are TRBV2 and TRBJ1-3, with 7 positions matching TRBD1. V lost 6 bases, J lost 4 bases, and 3 bases stayed unmatched. There are 13 residues in the CDR3. Germline CDR1 is SNHLY and CDR2 is FYNNEI. CDR3 region: CASSSDRGNTIYF. The CDR3 DNA reads TGTGCCAGCAGCTCGGACAGGGGAAACACCATATATTTT.

The chain combines TRBV4-3 with TRBJ2-7, with 9 bases aligning to TRBD2. Germline CDR1 reads LGHNA; CDR2 reads YSLEER. V dropped 2 bases and J dropped 0; count of bases not matched to a gene: 11. The CDR3 totals 18 residues. The CDR3 DNA sequence: TGCGCCAGCAGCCAATCTCAGATCGGACTAGCGTTCTCCTACGAGCAGTACTTC. The encoded protein is CASSQSQIGLAFSYEQYF.

This clone has just a few counts. This rearrangement joins TRBV7-3 to TRBJ2-1, with 7 bases matching TRBD1. V gave up 3 bases and J gave up 7 bases; unmatched junction bases: 0. Germline-derived CDR1 and CDR2 are SGHTA and FQGTGA. The CDR3 is made up of 12 amino acids. DNA of the CDR3: TGTGCCAGCAGCTTGACAGGGAATGAGCAGTTCTTC. It codes for CASSLTGNEQFF.

This chain connects TRBV7-6 to TRBJ2-2, with a possible D match to TRBD2 (5 bases). V was pared by 1 base and J by 6 bases, with 12 bases between. Germline V gene lookup returns CDR1 SGHVS and CDR2 FNYEAQ. The CDR3 runs 15 residues. The chain's CDR3 is CASSLVMGSAGELFF. In DNA, the CDR3 is TGTGCCAGCAGCTTAGTGATGGGGAGCGCCGGGGAGCTGTTTTTT.

V usage is TRBV6-5 and J usage is TRBJ1-3; 7 bases fit TRBD1. Germline CDR1 MNHEY, CDR2 SVGAGI. V trimming: 6 bases; J trimming: 4 bases; junction bases outside the gene matches: 6. This CDR3 region has 14 residues. In DNA, the CDR3 is TGTGCCAGCAGACAGGGGTCGCAAGGAAACACCATATATTTT. This encodes CASRQGSQGNTIYF.

This chain joins TRBV7-9 and TRBJ1-2; 8 positions agree with TRBD1. The germline V gene has CDR1 SEHNR and CDR2 FQNEAQ (reference sequence). CDR3 size: 14 residues. The V segment lost 6 bases and the J segment 8 bases; nucleotides outside the gene matches: 11. CDR3 residues: CASRTGQGPGGYTF. CDR3 DNA: TGTGCCAGCAGGACCGGACAGGGTCCGGGGGGCTACACCTTC.

The V gene is TRBV13, the J gene TRBJ2-1, with D maybe TRBD2 (5 bases). This CDR3 is built from 12 residues. The germline V gene has CDR1 PRHDT and CDR2 FYEKMQ (reference sequence). Trimming stripped 10 bases from V and 0 bases from J, with 7 bases between. The CDR3 reads CATGDSYNEQFF. The CDR3 coding sequence is TGTGCCACCGGGGACTCCTACAATGAGCAGTTCTTC.

This chain links TRBV19 with TRBJ2-6; D gene ambiguous. Per the germline V gene, CDR1 is LNHDA and CDR2 is SQIVND (reference sequence). The CDR3 covers 15 residues. The ends were cut back, 7 bases at V and 0 bases at J, with 10 bases in the middle. The CDR3 DNA sequence: TGTGCCAGTACCCGACCGGGCTCTGGGGCCAACGTCCTGACTTTC. This gives the protein CASTRPGSGANVLTF.

The V and J genes are TRBV30 and TRBJ2-5, with TRBD2 as a possible D gene (6 bases). This CDR3 has 15 residues. Trimming stripped 4 bases from V and 0 bases from J, with 15 bases between. Germline values: CDR1 GTSNPN, CDR2 SVGIG (reference sequence). CDR3 sequence: CAWNQNGGDQETQYF. CDR3 nucleotide sequence: TGTGCCTGGAACCAAAACGGGGGAGACCAAGAGACCCAGTACTTC.

In its sample, this clone was seen a few times. The V call is TRBV27, the J call TRBJ2-7; the match to TRBD1 covers 8 bases. Germline V gene sequence: CDR1 MNHEY, CDR2 SMNVEV (reference sequence). The CDR3 consists of 14 residues. Germline trimming cut 3 bases from V and 6 bases from J; bases unmatched to any gene: 7. CDR3 coding DNA: TGTGCCAGCAGTTTTGGACAGGGCCTCGGCGAGCAGTACTTC. It encodes CASSFGQGLGEQYF.